The clone carrying this T cell receptor beta chain was observed many times. Attachment of unique molecular identifiers to individual cDNA molecules was performed. One entry per CDR3 protein, called by TCRdb with MiXCR from the 5' RACE reads. The sample has under 70,000 distinct CDR3 sequences, over 4.5% seen once. The data are from a study of early T cells in non-severe SARS-CoV-2 infection. Study details: Chains from this unsorted whole-blood bulk RNA could not be paired.

The sequence came from an adult who was a healthcare worker with PCR-confirmed SARS-CoV-2 infection or an uninfected control (not recorded which). The sequencing input was whole blood.

CDR3 protein: CASSEGVGNQPQHF. The CDR3 bases are TGTGCCAGCAGTGAAGGAGTAGGGAATCAGCCCCAGCATTTT. The chain recombines TRBV6-1 with TRBJ1-5; D unresolved. The CDR3 covers 14 residues. CDR1 and CDR2 (germline): MNHNS, SASEGT. Trimming took 1 base from V and 4 from J, leaving 8 bases between them.